The TCR beta chain described here comes from a study of control samples from healthy donors and cancer patients. With 5 bases removed from V and 8 bases from J, the gap between germline ends came to 12 bases. The CDR3 length is 12 residues. The table lists this clone with a count of one. TCRdb keeps only in-frame clones here, not all; method: immunoSEQ multiplex PCR. The sample has about 130,000 clones, more than 80% seen once; the top ten hold around 2.5%. Sequencing used blood. The chain recombines TRBV12-3 or TRBV12-4 with TRBJ1-1; D is undetermined. This TCR was recovered from a man aged 18 to 29 in good health. This CDR3 reads CASSQLGIEAFF. The CDR3 nucleotides are TGTGCCAGCAGTCAACTGGGGATAGAAGCTTTCTTT.